The T cell receptor (beta chain) described here comes from a study of blood T cell repertoires in COVID-19. For the study at large: Sites in the United States, Italy and Spain provided acute and convalescent COVID-19 samples. Sources were T cells, B-cell-depleted T cells, or PBMCs; the material itself was cDNA or gDNA.

Original methodology: Estimates of nucleated cell counts were drawn from the amplification of reference gene primers. Sequenced by immunoSEQ multiplex PCR; TCRdb stores in-frame clones only, minus some. That table gives V, J and clone size, and the DNA gave D and trimming. The sample carries some 270,000 clones, around nine tenths recorded once. The sequencing input was peripheral blood. This clonotype was sampled from a man aged 35 to 55 with active or convalescent COVID-19.

The CDR3 DNA reads as TGTGCCAGTGGACTCGGAGGGGTAGGCACTGAAGCTTTCTTT. This encodes CASGLGGVGTEAFF. The chain couples TRBV19 to TRBJ1-1; a weak D match, TRBD1 (5 bases). This CDR3 spans 14 amino acids. The V gene lost 8 bases and the J gene lost 4 bases, with 17 bases spanning the gap. Germline lookup yields CDR1 LNHDA and CDR2 SQIVND (reference sequence).